This T cell receptor beta chain stems from a study of T cell repertoires in cytomegalovirus infection. In TCRdb, the reads were re-called with MiXCR into one record per CDR3 protein. This sample has more than 250,000 distinct CDR3 sequences, with roughly 13% found just once. Per germline, CDR1 MNHEY and CDR2 SVGAGI. CDR3 length equals 14 residues. V was pared by 2 bases and J by 0 bases, with 5 bases between. A few counts support this clonotype. This receptor was taken from a human donor in good health (CMV status not recorded). Some clones in this sample may be carry-over from other donors' samples. This chain joins TRBV6-5 and TRBJ1-3; D gene uncertain. The sequencing sample was made of PBMCs. CDR3 nucleotides: TGTGCCAGCAGTTACGACGCCTCTGGAAACACCATATATTTT. Its translation: CASSYDASGNTIYF.